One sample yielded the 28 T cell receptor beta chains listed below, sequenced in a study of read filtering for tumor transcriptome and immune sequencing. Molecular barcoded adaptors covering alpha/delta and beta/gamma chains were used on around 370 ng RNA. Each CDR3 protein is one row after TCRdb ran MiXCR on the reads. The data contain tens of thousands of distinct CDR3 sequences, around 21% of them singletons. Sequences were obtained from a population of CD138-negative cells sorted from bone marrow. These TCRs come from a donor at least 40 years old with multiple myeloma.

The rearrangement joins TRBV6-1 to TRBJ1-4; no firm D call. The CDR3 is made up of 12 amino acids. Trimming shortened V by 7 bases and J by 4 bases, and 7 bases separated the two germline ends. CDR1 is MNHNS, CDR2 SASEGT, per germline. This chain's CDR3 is CASKLGNEKLFF. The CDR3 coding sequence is TGTGCCAGCAAATTGGGTAATGAAAAACTGTTTTTT.

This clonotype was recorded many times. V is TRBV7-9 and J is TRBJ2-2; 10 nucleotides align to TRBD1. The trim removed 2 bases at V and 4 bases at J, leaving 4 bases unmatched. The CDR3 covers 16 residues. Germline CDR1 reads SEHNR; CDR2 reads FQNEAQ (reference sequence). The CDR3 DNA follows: TGTGCCAGCAGCTTAACGACAGGGGGCGGCACCGGGGAGCTGTTTTTT. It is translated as CASSLTTGGGTGELFF.

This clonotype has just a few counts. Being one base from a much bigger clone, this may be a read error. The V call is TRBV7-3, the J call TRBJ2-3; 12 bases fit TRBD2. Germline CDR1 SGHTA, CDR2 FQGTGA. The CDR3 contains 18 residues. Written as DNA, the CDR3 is TGTGCCCGCAGCCGATCGGGAACTAGCGGGAGGAGCACAGATACGCAGTATTTT. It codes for CARSRSGTSGRSTDTQYF.

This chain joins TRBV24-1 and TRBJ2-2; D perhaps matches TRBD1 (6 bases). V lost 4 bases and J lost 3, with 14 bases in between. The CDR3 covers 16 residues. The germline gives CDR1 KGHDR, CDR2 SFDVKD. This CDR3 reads CATSDLGAGDTGELFF. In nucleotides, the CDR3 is TGTGCCACCAGTGACCTGGGGGCCGGGGACACCGGGGAGCTGTTTTTT.

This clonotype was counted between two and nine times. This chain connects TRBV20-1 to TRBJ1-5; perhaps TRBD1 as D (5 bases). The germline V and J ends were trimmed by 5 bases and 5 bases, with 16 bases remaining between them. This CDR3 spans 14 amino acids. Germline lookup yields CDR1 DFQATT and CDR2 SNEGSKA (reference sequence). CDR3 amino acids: CSARPGSDDQPQHF. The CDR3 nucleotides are TGCAGTGCTCGTCCAGGGTCGGACGATCAGCCCCAGCATTTT.

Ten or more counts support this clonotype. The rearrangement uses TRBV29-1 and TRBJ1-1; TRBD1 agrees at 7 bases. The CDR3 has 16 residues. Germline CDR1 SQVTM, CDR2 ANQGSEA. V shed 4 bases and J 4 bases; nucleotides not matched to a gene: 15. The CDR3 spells CSVVPNDRVSRTEAFF. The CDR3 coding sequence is TGCAGCGTTGTCCCGAACGACAGGGTCTCTCGCACTGAAGCTTTCTTT.

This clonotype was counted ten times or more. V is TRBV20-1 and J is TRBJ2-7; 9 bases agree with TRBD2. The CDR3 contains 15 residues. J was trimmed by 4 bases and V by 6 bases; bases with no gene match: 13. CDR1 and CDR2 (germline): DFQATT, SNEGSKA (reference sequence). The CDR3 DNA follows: TGCAGTGCCACCACTAGCGGGCTTACCCGTTACGAGCAGTACTTC. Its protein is CSATTSGLTRYEQYF.

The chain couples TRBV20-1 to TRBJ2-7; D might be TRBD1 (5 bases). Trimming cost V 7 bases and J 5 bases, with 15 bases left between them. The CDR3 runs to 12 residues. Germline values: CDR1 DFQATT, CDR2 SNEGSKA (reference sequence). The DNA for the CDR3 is TGCAGTGTAAGTGGCAGGGTAGACGAGCAGTACTTC. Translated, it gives CSVSGRVDEQYF.

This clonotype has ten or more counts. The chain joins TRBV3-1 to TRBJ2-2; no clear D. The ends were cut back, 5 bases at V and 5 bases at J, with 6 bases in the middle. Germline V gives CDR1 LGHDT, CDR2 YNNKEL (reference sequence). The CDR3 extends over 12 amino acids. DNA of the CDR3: TGTGCCAGCAGCTTCGATACCGGGGAGCTGTTTTTT. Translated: CASSFDTGELFF. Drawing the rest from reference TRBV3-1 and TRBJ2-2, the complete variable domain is DTAVSQTPKYLVTQMGNDKSIKCEQNLGHDTMYWYKQDSKKFLKIMFSYNNKELIINETVPNRFSPKSPDKAHLNLHINSLELGDSAVYFCASSFDTGELFFGEGSRLTVL.

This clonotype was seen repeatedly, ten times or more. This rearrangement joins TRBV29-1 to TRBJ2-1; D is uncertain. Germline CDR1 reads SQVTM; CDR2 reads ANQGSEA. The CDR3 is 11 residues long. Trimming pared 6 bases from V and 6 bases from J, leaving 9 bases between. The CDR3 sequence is CSVHHPNEQFF. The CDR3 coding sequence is TGCAGCGTCCACCACCCCAATGAGCAGTTCTTC.

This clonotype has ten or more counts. CDR3 region: CASRQQGLNTEAFF. The DNA for the CDR3 is TGTGCCAGCAGACAACAGGGTTTGAACACTGAAGCTTTCTTT. The J gene is TRBJ1-1, the V gene TRBV6-1; weak D call: TRBD1 (6 bases). Trimming took off 6 bases at V and 0 bases at J, with 11 bases between the two ends. CDR1 is MNHNS, CDR2 SASEGT, per germline. The CDR3 is made up of 14 amino acids.

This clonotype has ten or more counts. CDR3 amino acids: CASSEEAGVLGEQFF. DNA for the CDR3: TGTGCCAGCAGTGAGGAAGCGGGAGTCCTAGGTGAGCAGTTCTTC. V and J are TRBV6-1 and TRBJ2-1, with 8 bases fitting TRBD2. V gave up 3 bases and J gave up 9 bases; unmatched junction bases: 10. The CDR3 loop spans 15 amino acids. Germline lookup yields CDR1 MNHNS and CDR2 SASEGT.

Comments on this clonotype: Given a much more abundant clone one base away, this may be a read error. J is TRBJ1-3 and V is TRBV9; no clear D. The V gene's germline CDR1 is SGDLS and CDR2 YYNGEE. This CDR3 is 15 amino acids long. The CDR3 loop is CASSAAGSSGNTMYF. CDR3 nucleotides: TGTGCCAGCAGCGCAGCCGGGAGCTCTGGAAACACCATGTATTTT.

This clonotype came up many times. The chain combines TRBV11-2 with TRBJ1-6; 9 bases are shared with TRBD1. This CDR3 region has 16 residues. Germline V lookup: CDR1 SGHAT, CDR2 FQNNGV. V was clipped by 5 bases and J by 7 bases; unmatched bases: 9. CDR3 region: CASSRPGQGINSPLHF. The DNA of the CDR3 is TGTGCCAGCAGCCGGCCTGGACAGGGGATAAATTCACCCCTCCACTTT.

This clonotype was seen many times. The CDR3 sequence is CSAWDRLAGVLMQFF. In nucleotides, the CDR3 is TGCAGTGCCTGGGACCGACTAGCGGGAGTGCTTATGCAGTTCTTC. The chain uses TRBV20-1 and TRBJ2-1, with 12 bases matching TRBD2. The V and J ends lost 6 bases and 12 bases, in that order; junction bases with no gene match: 15. Germline V gene sequence: CDR1 DFQATT, CDR2 SNEGSKA (reference sequence). The CDR3 is made up of 15 amino acids.

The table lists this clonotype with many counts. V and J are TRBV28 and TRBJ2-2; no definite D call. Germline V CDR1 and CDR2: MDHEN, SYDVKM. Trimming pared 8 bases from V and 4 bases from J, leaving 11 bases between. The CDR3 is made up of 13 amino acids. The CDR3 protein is CASLVAGTGELFF. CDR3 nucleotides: TGTGCCAGCTTGGTAGCAGGCACCGGGGAGCTGTTTTTT.

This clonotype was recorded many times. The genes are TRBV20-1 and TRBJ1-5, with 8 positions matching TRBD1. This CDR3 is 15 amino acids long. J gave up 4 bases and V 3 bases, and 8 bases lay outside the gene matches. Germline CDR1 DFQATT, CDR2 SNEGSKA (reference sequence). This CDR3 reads CSARVVRGQNQPQHF. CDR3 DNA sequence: TGCAGTGCTAGGGTCGTCAGGGGGCAGAATCAGCCCCAGCATTTT.

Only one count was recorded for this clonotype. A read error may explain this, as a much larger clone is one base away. This CDR3 reads CASTPGVAGANVMTF. The CDR3 nucleotides are TGTGCCAGCACCCCAGGGGTAGCTGGGGCCAACGTCATGACTTTC. The V call is TRBV28, the J call TRBJ2-6; weak D call: TRBD1 (6 bases). The V gene's germline CDR1 is MDHEN and CDR2 SYDVKM. There are 15 residues in the CDR3.

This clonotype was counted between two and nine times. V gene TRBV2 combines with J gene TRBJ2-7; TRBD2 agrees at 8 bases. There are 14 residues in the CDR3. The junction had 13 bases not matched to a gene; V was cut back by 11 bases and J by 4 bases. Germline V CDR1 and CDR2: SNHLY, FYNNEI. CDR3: CAVTLGGRRYEQYF. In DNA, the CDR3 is TGTGCCGTCACCTTGGGCGGGAGGAGGTACGAGCAGTACTTC.

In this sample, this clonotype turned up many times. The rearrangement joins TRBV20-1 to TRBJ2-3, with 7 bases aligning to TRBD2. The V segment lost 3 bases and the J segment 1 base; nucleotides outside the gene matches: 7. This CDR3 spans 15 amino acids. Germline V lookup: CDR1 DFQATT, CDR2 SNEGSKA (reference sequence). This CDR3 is CSASWRERGTDTQYF. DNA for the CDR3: TGCAGTGCTAGTTGGCGGGAGAGGGGCACAGATACGCAGTATTTT.

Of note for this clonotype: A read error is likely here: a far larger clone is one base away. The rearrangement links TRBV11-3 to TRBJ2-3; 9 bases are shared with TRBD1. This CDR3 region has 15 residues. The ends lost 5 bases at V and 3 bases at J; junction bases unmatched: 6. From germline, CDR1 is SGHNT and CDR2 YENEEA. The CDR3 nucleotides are TGTGCCAGCAGCCCCGACAGGGGGGGGACAGATACGCAGTATTTT. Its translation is CASSPDRGGTDTQYF.

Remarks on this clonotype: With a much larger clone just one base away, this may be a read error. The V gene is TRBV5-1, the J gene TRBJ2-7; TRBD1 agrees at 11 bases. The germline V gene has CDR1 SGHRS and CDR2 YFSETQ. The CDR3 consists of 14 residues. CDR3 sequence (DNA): TGCGACAGCAGAGGGACAGGGGGCTCCTACGAGCAGTACTTC. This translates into CDSRGTGGSYEQYF.

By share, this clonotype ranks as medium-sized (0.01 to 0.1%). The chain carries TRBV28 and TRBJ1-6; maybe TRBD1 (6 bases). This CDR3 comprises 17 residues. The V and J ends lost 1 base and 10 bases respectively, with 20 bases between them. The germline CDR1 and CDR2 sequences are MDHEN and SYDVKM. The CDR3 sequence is CASSLFGWGRLSSPLHF. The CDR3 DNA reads TGTGCCAGCAGTTTATTTGGGTGGGGGCGCTTGAGCTCACCCCTCCACTTT.

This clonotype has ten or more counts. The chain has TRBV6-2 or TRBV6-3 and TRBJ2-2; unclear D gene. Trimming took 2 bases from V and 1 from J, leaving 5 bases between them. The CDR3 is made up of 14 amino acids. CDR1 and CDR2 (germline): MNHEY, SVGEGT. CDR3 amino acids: CASSYGVNTGELFF. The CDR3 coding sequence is TGTGCCAGCAGTTACGGGGTGAACACCGGGGAGCTGTTTTTT.

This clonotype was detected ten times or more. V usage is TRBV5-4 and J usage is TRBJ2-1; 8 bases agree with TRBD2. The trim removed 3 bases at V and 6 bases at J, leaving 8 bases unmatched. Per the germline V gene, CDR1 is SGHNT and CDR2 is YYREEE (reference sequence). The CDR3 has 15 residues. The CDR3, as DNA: TGTGCCAGCAGCTCCGCCATAGCGGGAAGCAATGAGCAGTTCTTC. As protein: CASSSAIAGSNEQFF.

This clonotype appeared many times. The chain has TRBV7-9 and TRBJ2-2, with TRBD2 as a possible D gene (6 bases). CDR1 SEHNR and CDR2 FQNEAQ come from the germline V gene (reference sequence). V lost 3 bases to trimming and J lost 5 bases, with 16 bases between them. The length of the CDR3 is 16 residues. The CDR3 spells CASSFGSRAGTGELFF. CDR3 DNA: TGTGCCAGCAGCTTTGGTTCCCGCGCGGGGACCGGGGAGCTGTTTTTT. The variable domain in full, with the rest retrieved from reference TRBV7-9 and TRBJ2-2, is DTGVSQNPRHKITKRGQNVTFRCDPISEHNRLYWYRQTLGQGPEFLTYFQNEAQLEKSRLLSDRFSAERPKGSFSTLEIQRTEQGDSAMYLCASSFGSRAGTGELFFGEGSRLTVL.

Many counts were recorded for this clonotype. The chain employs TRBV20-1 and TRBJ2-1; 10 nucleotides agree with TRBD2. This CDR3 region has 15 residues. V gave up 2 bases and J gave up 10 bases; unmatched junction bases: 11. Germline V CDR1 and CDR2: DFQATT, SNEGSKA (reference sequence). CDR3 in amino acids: CSARPRTSGRSEQFF. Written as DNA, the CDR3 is TGCAGTGCTAGACCGAGGACTAGCGGAAGGTCAGAGCAGTTCTTC.

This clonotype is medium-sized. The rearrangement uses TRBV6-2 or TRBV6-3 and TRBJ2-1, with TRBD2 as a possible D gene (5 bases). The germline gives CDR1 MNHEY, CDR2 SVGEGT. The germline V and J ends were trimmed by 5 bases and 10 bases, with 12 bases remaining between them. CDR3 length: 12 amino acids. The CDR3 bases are TGTGCCAGCAGTCTGTATAGCGAAGAGCAGTTCTTC. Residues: CASSLYSEEQFF.